This record covers a single T cell receptor beta chain. Antigen unknown. Documented treatment: over 15 received Ad26.COV2.S at low or high dose, single or two shots; 5 received placebo; per-sample allocation not given. Day 63 following the first vaccine or placebo injection was when the samples were taken. In Boston, an adult donor aged 18-55 years took part. Assay: immunoSEQ multiplex PCR; the TCRdb copy retains only in-frame clones and omits some. The sample comprises about 680,000 clones, about 89% of which are singletons, and nearly 1.5% rests with the top ten. Deletions cut 5 bases from V and 4 bases from J, with 17 bases between. This CDR3 is built from 15 residues. In germline, CDR1 is SQVTM, CDR2 ANQGSEA. The sample is drawn from a study of Ad26.COV2.S vaccination and SARS-CoV-2 variants. The study's findings and limits: Responses of spike-specific T cells (both CD8+ and CD4+) reportedly showed substantial breadth after vaccination. Responses of T cells in total may have been underestimated by the TCR breadth and depth analyses.

The rearrangement uses TRBV29-1 and TRBJ2-2, with D maybe TRBD1 (6 bases). The sequence was obtained from a person between 18 and 60 years old who received the Ad26.COV2.S COVID-19 vaccine or a placebo. Material: peripheral blood, obtained in a trial of Ad26.COV2.S vaccine versus placebo. The CDR3 loop is CSVSLRGGFTGELFF. The CDR3 DNA is TGCAGCGTTTCACTTCGAGGGGGTTTCACCGGGGAGCTGTTTTTT.